The 5 T cell receptor beta chains listed next were all sequenced from one sample in a study of T cells after yellow fever vaccination. TCRdb recomputed calls from the 5' RACE reads with MiXCR, one row per CDR3 protein. The sample has some 600,000 distinct CDR3 sequences; around 17% are singletons. The starting material was PBMCs, obtained 5 days after the first yellow fever vaccination. These receptors originate from a man aged 18 to 30 who received the YFV17D yellow fever vaccine.

The J gene is TRBJ1-6, the V gene TRBV7-2, with 8 bases identical to TRBD1. This CDR3 spans 16 amino acids. Trimming removed 2 bases from V and 6 bases from J; junction bases left unmatched: 6. Per germline, CDR1 SGHTA and CDR2 FQGNSA. The CDR3 region has the DNA TGTGCCAGCAGCTTACTTACAGGGGGTTTTAATTCACCCCTCCACTTT. As protein: CASSLLTGGFNSPLHF.

In this sample, this clonotype turned up a few times. The genes are TRBV5-1 and TRBJ2-7; 11 nucleotides line up with TRBD1. This CDR3 region has 17 residues. CDR1 and CDR2 (germline): SGHRS, YFSETQ. V lost 4 bases, J lost 0 bases, and 9 bases stayed unmatched. This CDR3 is CASSLGTGGSHSYEQYF. The CDR3 nucleotides read TGCGCCAGCAGCCTCGGGACAGGGGGATCTCACTCCTACGAGCAGTACTTC.

This clonotype was detected a few times. The chain employs TRBV20-1 and TRBJ1-1; TRBD1 matches 10 bases. CDR1 and CDR2 (germline): DFQATT, SNEGSKA (reference sequence). The CDR3 is 14 amino acids. V was pared by 5 bases and J by 10 bases, with 13 bases of the junction left unmatched. This CDR3 is CSALDRGLEKGAFF. CDR3 nucleotides: TGCAGTGCTTTGGACAGGGGGTTAGAGAAGGGAGCTTTCTTT.

This clonotype was seen a handful of times. The V and J genes are TRBV20-1 and TRBJ2-3, with 11 bases matching TRBD2. Trimming cost V 1 base and J 2 bases; bases outside gene matches: 5. The CDR3 is 16 amino acids. Germline V gives CDR1 DFQATT, CDR2 SNEGSKA (reference sequence). The CDR3 reads CSARGASGGSTDTQYF. The CDR3 DNA reads TGCAGTGCTAGAGGAGCTAGCGGGGGGTCCACAGATACGCAGTATTTT.

This clonotype has just a few counts. V gene TRBV24-1 combines with J gene TRBJ2-3; 11 nucleotides agree with TRBD2. CDR1 KGHDR and CDR2 SFDVKD come from the germline V gene. The V segment lost 5 bases and the J segment 2 bases; nucleotides outside the gene matches: 5. The CDR3 is 16 amino acids. This CDR3 reads CATSAGTSGFTDTQYF. In DNA, the CDR3 is TGTGCCACCAGTGCGGGGACTAGCGGATTCACAGATACGCAGTATTTT.